This record looks at one T cell receptor (beta chain) sequence and its context. This sample was taken from a study of response to subunit inactivated influenza vaccine. Each CDR3 protein gets one entry after TCRdb re-called the RT-PCR reads with MiXCR. This table has roughly 760,000 distinct CDR3 sequences, 21% appearing once. The CDR3 loop spans 16 amino acids. Germline lookup yields CDR1 MNHEY and CDR2 SMNVEV (reference sequence). The ends lost 8 bases at V and 3 bases at J; junction bases unmatched: 10. The sequence came from a man aged 50 to 60 who received an inactivated influenza vaccine. This chain connects TRBV27 to TRBJ2-3; 11 bases line up with TRBD2. The specimen comprised PBMCs from blood, sampled 5 days after vaccination. CDR3 sequence (DNA): TGTGCCAGCGCTGGAGTAGCGGGGGGGCGGACAGATACGCAGTATTTT. The encoded protein is CASAGVAGGRTDTQYF.